A single sample is the source of the 6 T cell receptor beta chains below, sequenced in a study of blood T cell repertoires in COVID-19. The method was immunoSEQ multiplex PCR; TCRdb's version includes in-frame clones alone and lacks a portion of them. The table has about 240,000 clones, approximately 86% seen once. Sequences were obtained from peripheral blood. These receptors all come from an older woman with active or convalescent COVID-19.

J is TRBJ2-1 and V is TRBV7-6; weak D call: TRBD2 (5 bases). CDR1 is SGHVS and CDR2 is FNYEAQ in the germline V gene. The length of the CDR3 is 13 residues. V was trimmed by 5 bases and J by 7 bases, leaving 12 bases between them. The CDR3: CASSHAPGNEQFF. In DNA, the CDR3 is TGTGCCAGCAGCCATGCCCCGGGGAATGAGCAGTTCTTC.

V gene TRBV10-2 combines with J gene TRBJ1-2; possible D gene TRBD1, 6 bases. V was cut by 6 bases and J by 4 bases, with 12 bases left in between. Germline V gene data show CDR1 as WSHSY and CDR2 as SAAADI. The CDR3 spans 13 residues. CDR3 DNA sequence: TGCGCCAGCAGGGAGGGGGGGGGCTATGGCTACACCTTC. Its protein product is CASREGGGYGYTF.

The chain is built from TRBV7-9 and TRBJ1-2; D is perhaps TRBD1 (6 bases). Germline V CDR1 and CDR2: SEHNR, FQNEAQ (reference sequence). V was shortened by 3 bases and J by 4 bases, with 6 bases between the two germline ends. The CDR3 contains 12 residues. Written as DNA, the CDR3 is TGTGCCAGCAGCTTGACAGGCTATGGCTACACCTTC. Translating it yields CASSLTGYGYTF.

This clone was seen a single time. This rearrangement joins TRBV11-3 to TRBJ2-7, with D maybe TRBD2 (6 bases). CDR1 is SGHNT, CDR2 YENEEA, per germline. With 4 bases removed from V and 4 bases from J, the gap between germline ends came to 14 bases. The CDR3 runs to 14 residues. CDR3: CASSYSGDSYEQYF. Here the CDR3 DNA reads TGTGCCAGCAGCTACTCCGGGGACTCATACGAGCAGTACTTC. The full variable domain, in which reference TRBV11-3 and TRBJ2-7 provide the parts outside the CDR3, is EAGVVQSPRYKIIEKKQPVAFWCNPISGHNTLYWYLQNLGQGPELLIRYENEEAVDDSQLPKDRFSAERLKGVDSTLKIQPAELGDSAVYLCASSYSGDSYEQYFGPGTRLTVT.

V usage is TRBV6-5 and J usage is TRBJ2-1; D gene uncertain. The CDR3 contains 14 residues. The germline V gene encodes CDR1 MNHEY and CDR2 SVGAGI. Deletions cut 7 bases from V and 4 bases from J, with 14 bases between. DNA for the CDR3: TGTGCCAGCACCTCCATCACAGTGTACAATGAGCAGTTCTTC. This gives the protein CASTSITVYNEQFF.

The chain couples TRBV6-5 to TRBJ1-1, with 9 bases aligning to TRBD1. The V gene's germline CDR1 is MNHEY and CDR2 SVGAGI. The CDR3 loop spans 15 amino acids. V was clipped by 6 bases and J by 0 bases; unmatched bases: 5. The CDR3 region has the DNA TGTGCCAGCAGCCCCTGGGACAGGGTGAACACTGAAGCTTTCTTT. Translated: CASSPWDRVNTEAFF.